This is a list of T cell receptor beta chains from one sample in a study of vaccination effects on CD4 cells after COVID-19. Clones were sequenced by immunoSEQ multiplex PCR, and TCRdb holds only the in-frame ones, with some missing. This sample carries approximately 54,000 clones, 65% to 90% of them seen once, and the ten largest clones take more than 2%. These receptors' antigens are unknown. This material consisted of CD4+ T cells from PBMCs cultured with HCoV-229E spike peptides, taken before COVID-19 vaccination. The receptors were sampled from a human donor who received a COVID-19 vaccine. Both conserved end residues are trimmed from each CDR3. The order of the fields is J gene, V gene, CDR3 protein.

>TRBJ1-2|TRBV11-2
ASSSRGQSGYYGYT
>TRBJ1-2|TRBV9
ASSVGTFDPYGYT
>TRBJ2-5|TRBV5-6
ASSLWAAQETQY
>TRBJ2-1|TRBV10-2
ASRVGTGAYNEQF
>TRBJ2-5|TRBV9
ASSGLAAKTQY
>TRBJ2-2|TRBV10-1
ASSGRGRAANTGELF
>TRBJ1-2|TRBV6-5
ATRLSGGFGYT
>TRBJ1-1|TRBV29-1
SVPWEGRTEAF
>TRBJ2-3|TRBV18
ASSPTGGTSTDTQY
>TRBJ1-1|TRBV3-1/TRBV3-2
ASSHGTGLVANTEAF
>TRBJ2-5|TRBV5-1
ASSLAAGEETQY
>TRBJ2-1|TRBV28
ASSSGELAGFYEQF
>TRBJ2-1|TRBV27
ASSLIGGASYNEQF
>TRBJ2-3|TRBV24-1
ATSDFGGGTDTQY
>TRBJ1-2|TRBV5-1
ASSSGTNYGYT
>TRBJ1-2|TRBV7-2
ASSLALGGRSYGYT
>TRBJ1-5|TRBV28
ASSGQGASNQPQH
>TRBJ2-1|TRBV19
ASSSGTSYSGVYNEQF
>TRBJ2-2|TRBV5-1
ASSLQTLNTGELF
>TRBJ1-1|TRBV9
ASSDVRVVDLNTEAF
>TRBJ1-6|TRBV14
ASSQYRGPNSPLH
>TRBJ1-1|TRBV6-2/TRBV6-3
ASSYSISTEAF
>TRBJ1-6|TRBV19
ASSEVSRNSPLH
>TRBJ1-5|TRBV2
ASMRSGIRNQPQH
>TRBJ1-3|TRBV19
ASSKGSGNTIY
>TRBJ2-5|TRBV12-3/TRBV12-4
ASSYLQETQY
>TRBJ1-4|TRBV5-1
ASNQYRTGGATNEKLF
>TRBJ1-1|TRBV12-3/TRBV12-4
ASASRGDTEAF
>TRBJ1-5|TRBV9
ASSVEWDSAPRNQPQH
>TRBJ2-3|TRBV10-1
ASSASSGGAFSTQY
>TRBJ2-5|TRBV19
ASSMYYQETQY
>TRBJ1-4|TRBV19
ASSKKWGAAKLF